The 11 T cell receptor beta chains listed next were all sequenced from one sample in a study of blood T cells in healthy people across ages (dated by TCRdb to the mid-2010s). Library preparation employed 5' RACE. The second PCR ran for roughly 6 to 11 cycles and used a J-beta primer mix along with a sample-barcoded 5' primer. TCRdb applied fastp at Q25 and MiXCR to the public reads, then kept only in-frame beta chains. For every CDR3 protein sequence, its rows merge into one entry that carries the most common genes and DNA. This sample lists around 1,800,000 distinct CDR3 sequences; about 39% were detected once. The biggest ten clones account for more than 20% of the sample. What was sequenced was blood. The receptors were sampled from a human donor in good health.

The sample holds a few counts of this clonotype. The CDR3 region has the DNA TGTGCCAGCAGCGAGGGACAGGGCGGGGTTCCCCTTTGGGAGACCCAGTACTTC. This gives the protein CASSEGQGGVPLWETQYF. V gene TRBV3-1 combines with J gene TRBJ2-5; TRBD1 matches at 9 bases. The ends lost 5 bases at V and 5 bases at J; junction bases unmatched: 18. This CDR3 region has 18 residues. Germline assignment: CDR1 LGHDT and CDR2 YNNKEL (reference sequence).

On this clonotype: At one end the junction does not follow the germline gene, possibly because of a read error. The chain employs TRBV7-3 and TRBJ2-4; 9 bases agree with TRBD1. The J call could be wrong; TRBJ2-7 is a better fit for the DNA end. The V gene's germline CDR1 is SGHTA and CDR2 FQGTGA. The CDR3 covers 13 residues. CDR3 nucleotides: TGTGCCGGCAGCCCCGGGACAGGGAACGAGCAGTACTTC. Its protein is CAGSPGTGNEQYF.

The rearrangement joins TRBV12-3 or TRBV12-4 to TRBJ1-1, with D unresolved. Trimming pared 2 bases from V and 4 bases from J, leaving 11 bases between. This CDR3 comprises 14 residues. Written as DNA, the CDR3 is TGTGCCAGCAGTTTAAGTAGGGCGGGCACTGAAGCTTTCTTT. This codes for CASSLSRAGTEAFF.

The chain's CDR3 is CASSRGGFEANYGYTF. The CDR3 DNA reads as TGTGCCAGCAGCCGAGGGGGCTTCGAAGCTAACTATGGCTACACCTTC. The V and J genes are TRBV7-2 and TRBJ1-2; 7 nucleotides line up with TRBD1. CDR3 length: 16 residues. CDR1 is SGHTA, CDR2 FQGNSA, per germline. V dropped 5 bases and J dropped 0; count of bases not matched to a gene: 9.

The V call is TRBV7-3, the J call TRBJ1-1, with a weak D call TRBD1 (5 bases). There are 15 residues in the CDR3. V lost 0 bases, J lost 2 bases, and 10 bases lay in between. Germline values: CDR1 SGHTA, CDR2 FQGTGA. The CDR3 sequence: CASSLTGGGNTEAFF. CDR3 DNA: TGTGCCAGCAGCTTAACTGGGGGTGGTAACACTGAAGCTTTCTTT. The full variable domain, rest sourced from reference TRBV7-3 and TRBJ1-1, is GAGVSQTPSNKVTEKGKYVELRCDPISGHTALYWYRQSLGQGPEFLIYFQGTGAADDSGLPNDRFFAVRPEGSVSTLKIQRTERGDSAVYLCASSLTGGGNTEAFFGQGTRLTVV.

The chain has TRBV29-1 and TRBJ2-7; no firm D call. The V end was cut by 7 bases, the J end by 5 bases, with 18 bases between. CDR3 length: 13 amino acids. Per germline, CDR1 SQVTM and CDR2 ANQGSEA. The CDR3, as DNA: TGCAGCGAGCCCAGGTCTCCGGGCCACGAGCAGTACTTC. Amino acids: CSEPRSPGHEQYF.

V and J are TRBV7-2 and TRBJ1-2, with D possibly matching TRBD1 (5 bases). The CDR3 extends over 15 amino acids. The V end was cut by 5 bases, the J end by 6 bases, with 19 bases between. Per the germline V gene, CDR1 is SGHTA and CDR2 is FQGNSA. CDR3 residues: CASSPRWWDVDGYTF. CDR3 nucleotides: TGTGCCAGCAGCCCCCGCTGGTGGGACGTCGATGGCTACACCTTC.

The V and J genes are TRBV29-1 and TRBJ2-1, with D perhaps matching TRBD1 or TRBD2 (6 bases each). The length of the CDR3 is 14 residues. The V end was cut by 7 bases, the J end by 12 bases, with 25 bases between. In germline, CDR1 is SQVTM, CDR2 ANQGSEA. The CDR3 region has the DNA TGCAGCGGTCACCGGGGGCTCGGGGTGAGTGGGCAGTTCTTC. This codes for CSGHRGLGVSGQFF.

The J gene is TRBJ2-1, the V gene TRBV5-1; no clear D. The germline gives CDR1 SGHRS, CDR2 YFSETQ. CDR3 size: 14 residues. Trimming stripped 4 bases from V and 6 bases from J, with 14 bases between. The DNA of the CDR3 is TGCGCCAGCAGCGTGGGTTCGGCCTCCAATGAGCAGTTCTTC. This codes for CASSVGSASNEQFF.

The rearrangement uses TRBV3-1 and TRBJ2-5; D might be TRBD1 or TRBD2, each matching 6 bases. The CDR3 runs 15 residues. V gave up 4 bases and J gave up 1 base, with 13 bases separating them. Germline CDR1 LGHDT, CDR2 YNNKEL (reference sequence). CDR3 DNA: TGTGCCAGCAGCCCCCAAGAGGGGGGCCAAGAGACCCAGTACTTC. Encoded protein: CASSPQEGGQETQYF.

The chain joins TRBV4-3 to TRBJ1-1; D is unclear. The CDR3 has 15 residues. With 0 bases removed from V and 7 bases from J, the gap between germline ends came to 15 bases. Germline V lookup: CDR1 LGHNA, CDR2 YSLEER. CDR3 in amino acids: CASSQDLLVGLEAFF. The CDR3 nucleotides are TGCGCCAGCAGCCAAGATCTTCTCGTTGGACTTGAAGCTTTCTTT.